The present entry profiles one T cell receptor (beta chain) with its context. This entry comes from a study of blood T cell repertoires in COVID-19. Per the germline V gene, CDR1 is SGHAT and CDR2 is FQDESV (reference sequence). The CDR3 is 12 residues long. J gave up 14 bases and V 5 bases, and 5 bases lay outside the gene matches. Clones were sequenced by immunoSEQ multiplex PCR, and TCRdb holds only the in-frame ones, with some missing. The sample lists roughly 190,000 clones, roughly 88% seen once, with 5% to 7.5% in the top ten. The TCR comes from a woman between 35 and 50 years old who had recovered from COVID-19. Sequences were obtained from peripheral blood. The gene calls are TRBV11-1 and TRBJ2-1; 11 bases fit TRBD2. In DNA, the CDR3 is TGTGCCAGCAGCCGACTAGCGGGAAAGGAGTTCTTC. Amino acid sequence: CASSRLAGKEFF.